This entry lists 21 T cell receptor beta chains sequenced from one sample in a study of T cells in Graves' hyperthyroidism and ophthalmopathy. Authors of the study amplified TCR beta CDR3 regions from RNA transcripts. The HTBI primer set drove a first-round RT-PCR of the TCR CDR3. TCRdb reprocessed the multiplex PCR reads with MiXCR, giving one entry per CDR3 protein. This sample has about 700,000 distinct CDR3 sequences, with around 15% found just once. Material for sequencing was blood. The receptors here all came from a woman aged 18 to 35 with Graves' hyperthyroidism.

Ten or more counts support this clonotype. The chain joins TRBV7-2 to TRBJ2-5; 12 nucleotides match TRBD2. Germline V gives CDR1 SGHTA, CDR2 FQGNSA. CDR3 size: 15 residues. Germline trimming cut 7 bases from V and 1 base from J; bases unmatched to any gene: 4. The CDR3 reads CASIRTSGIQETQYF. The CDR3, as DNA: TGTGCCAGCATACGGACTAGCGGGATCCAAGAGACCCAGTACTTC.

About this clonotype: One junction end does not reproduce the germline sequence, and a read error may be involved. The chain recombines TRBV7-2 with TRBJ1-4, with a possible D match to TRBD1 (6 bases). CDR1 and CDR2 (germline): SGHTA, FQGNSA. CDR3 length: 13 residues. DNA for the CDR3: TGTGCCAGCAGCTGGACAGCAGATGAAGAACTGTTTTTT. This encodes CASSWTADEELFF. Full variable domain (outside the CDR3, taken from reference TRBV7-2 and TRBJ1-4): GAGVSQSPSNKVTEKGKDVELRCDPISGHTALYWYRQSLGQGLEFLIYFQGNSAPDKSGLPSDRFSAERTGGSVSTLTIQRTQQEDSAVYLCASSWTADEELFFGSGTQLSVL.

This clonotype occurred many times. V and J are TRBV12-3 or TRBV12-4 and TRBJ2-5; D is ambiguous. The V gene lost 5 bases and the J gene lost 5 bases, with 12 bases spanning the gap. This CDR3 contains 13 residues. The CDR3 here is CASSTDLGETQYF. CDR3 in DNA: TGTGCCAGCAGTACCGACCTGGGGGAGACCCAGTACTTC.

This clonotype was observed a few times. The chain links TRBV14 to TRBJ2-7, with TRBD2 matching 11 bases. Germline V lookup: CDR1 SGHDN, CDR2 FVKESK. J lost 2 bases, V lost 5 bases, and 5 bases had no gene match. The CDR3 spans 15 residues. This CDR3 is CASSFGTSGPYEQYF. The CDR3 DNA sequence: TGTGCCAGCAGCTTTGGGACTAGCGGACCCTACGAGCAGTACTTC.

This clonotype was observed many times. V is TRBV28 and J is TRBJ2-7, with D uncertain. Germline loops: CDR1 MDHEN, CDR2 SYDVKM. V was cut by 5 bases and J by 4 bases, with 9 bases left in between. This CDR3 region has 12 residues. CDR3 coding DNA: TGTGCCAGCAGTATAAGCCGATACGAGCAGTACTTC. Translating gives CASSISRYEQYF.

The rearrangement links TRBV6-2 or TRBV6-3 to TRBJ2-5; 9 bases fit TRBD2. This CDR3 has 16 amino acids. J lost 0 bases, V lost 6 bases, and 8 bases had no gene match. The germline V gene has CDR1 MNHEY and CDR2 SVGEGT. The CDR3 sequence is CASSRLLAGHQETQYF. The CDR3 DNA sequence: TGTGCCAGCAGCCGCTTACTAGCGGGCCACCAAGAGACCCAGTACTTC.

The sample holds a few counts of this clonotype. This rearrangement joins TRBV9 to TRBJ1-2, with 8 bases lining up with TRBD1. The germline gives CDR1 SGDLS, CDR2 YYNGEE. The junction had 7 bases not matched to a gene; V was cut back by 3 bases and J by 6 bases. The length of the CDR3 is 14 residues. This chain's CDR3 is CASSASSGGDGYTF. The CDR3, as DNA: TGTGCCAGCAGCGCCTCCTCAGGGGGCGATGGCTACACCTTC.

This clonotype showed up many times. The chain has TRBV2 and TRBJ2-7; 9 nucleotides match TRBD1. Trimming cost V 6 bases and J 5 bases; bases outside gene matches: 20. This CDR3 contains 18 residues. Germline V gene data show CDR1 as SNHLY and CDR2 as FYNNEI. CDR3 bases: TGTGCCAGCAGGGGCCATGAGGGACAGGGAGAAGGGAGCCACGAGCAGTACTTC. It is translated as CASRGHEGQGEGSHEQYF.

This clonotype was seen at least ten times. The chain links TRBV6-1 to TRBJ2-7; 7 bases fit TRBD1. Germline trimming cut 5 bases from V and 0 bases from J; bases unmatched to any gene: 4. Germline CDR1 and CDR2: MNHNS and SASEGT. The length of the CDR3 is 14 residues. CDR3 DNA sequence: TGTGCCAGCAGTAACCGGGACAGCTCCTACGAGCAGTACTTC. Protein sequence: CASSNRDSSYEQYF.

The sample holds many counts of this clonotype. The chain links TRBV27 to TRBJ2-7; 9 bases agree with TRBD1. There are 16 residues in the CDR3. With V trimmed by 4 bases and J by 1 base, 8 bases remained unmatched. CDR1 is MNHEY, CDR2 SMNVEV, per germline (reference sequence). The CDR3 spells CASSSQTQGASYEQYF. The CDR3 nucleotides read TGTGCCAGCAGTTCGCAGACACAGGGGGCTTCCTACGAGCAGTACTTC.

This clonotype was recorded once. The chain is built from TRBV10-3 and TRBJ2-2, with TRBD1 matching 7 bases. The V gene end was trimmed by 3 bases and the J gene end by 2 bases; junction bases not matched to a gene: 12. The CDR3 has 18 residues. Germline CDR1 reads ENHRY; CDR2 reads SYGVKD. Written as DNA, the CDR3 is TGTGCCATCAGTGATGTTAATACGGGACAGCAAAACACCGGGGAGCTGTTTTTT. Amino acid sequence: CAISDVNTGQQNTGELFF.

This chain joins TRBV6-1 and TRBJ1-1, with D possibly being TRBD1 (5 bases). V lost 6 bases and J 0 bases, leaving 11 bases between the germline ends. This CDR3 is built from 14 residues. Germline CDR1 reads MNHNS; CDR2 reads SASEGT. The chain's CDR3 is CASRDHRLNTEAFF. The DNA of the CDR3 is TGTGCCAGCAGGGACCACAGGTTGAACACTGAAGCTTTCTTT.

This clonotype has at least ten counts. This rearrangement joins TRBV18 to TRBJ2-5, with D possibly being TRBD1 (7 bases). The CDR3 contains 15 residues. Germline CDR1 and CDR2: KGHSH and LQKENI. V lost 1 base and J 3 bases, leaving 12 bases between the germline ends. Written as DNA, the CDR3 is TGTGCCAGCTCACCACTGGCGGGACAGAAAGAGACCCAGTACTTC. It specifies CASSPLAGQKETQYF.

This clonotype was seen repeatedly, ten times or more. V is TRBV28 and J is TRBJ2-1; 14 nucleotides align to TRBD2. The germline V gene has CDR1 MDHEN and CDR2 SYDVKM. This CDR3 is 17 amino acids long. Germline trimming cut 4 bases from V and 6 bases from J; bases unmatched to any gene: 8. The CDR3 coding sequence is TGTGCCAGCAGTTCGGGGACTAGCGGGAGTGCGGGCAATGAGCAGTTCTTC. Amino acids: CASSSGTSGSAGNEQFF. The whole variable domain, filled in from reference TRBV28 and TRBJ2-1, reads DVKVTQSSRYLVKRTGEKVFLECVQDMDHENMFWYRQDPGLGLRLIYFSYDVKMKEKGDIPEGYSVSREKKERFSLILESASTNQTSMYLCASSSGTSGSAGNEQFFGPGTRLTVL.

The chain is built from TRBV18 and TRBJ1-2; 8 bases match TRBD1. CDR1 KGHSH and CDR2 LQKENI come from the germline V gene. The CDR3 length is 16 residues. V lost 6 bases to trimming and J lost 1 base; unmatched junction nucleotides: 10. The CDR3 nucleotides read TGTGCCAGCTCGCCCGGGACAGGCAGTATTAACTATGGCTACACCTTC. This translates into CASSPGTGSINYGYTF.

There are many counts of this clonotype. V is TRBV20-1 and J is TRBJ2-3; 7 positions agree with TRBD2. This CDR3 has 15 amino acids. CDR1 and CDR2 (germline): DFQATT, SNEGSKA (reference sequence). V trimming: 4 bases; J trimming: 1 base; junction bases outside the gene matches: 8. CDR3 residues: CSAKSSSGRTDTQYF. The CDR3 DNA follows: TGCAGTGCTAAGAGCTCTAGCGGACGCACAGATACGCAGTATTTT.

The chain employs TRBV6-2 or TRBV6-3 and TRBJ2-3; D is ambiguous. Germline loops: CDR1 MNHEY, CDR2 SVGEGT. The V end lost 6 bases, the J end lost 0 bases, and 13 bases lay between the germline ends. The CDR3 length is 15 residues. CDR3: CASSSRETSTDTQYF. CDR3 coding DNA: TGTGCCAGCAGCTCCCGAGAAACTAGCACAGATACGCAGTATTTT.

This clonotype has ten or more counts. V is TRBV20-1 and J is TRBJ2-1; 8 nucleotides align to TRBD2. Germline V gives CDR1 DFQATT, CDR2 SNEGSKA (reference sequence). The CDR3 is made up of 15 amino acids. V was pared by 1 base and J by 7 bases, with 9 bases of the junction left unmatched. CDR3 sequence: CSARVPGGPRNEQFF. In DNA, the CDR3 is TGCAGTGCTAGAGTTCCGGGAGGGCCGCGGAATGAGCAGTTCTTC.

This clonotype was recorded many times. The gene calls are TRBV5-1 and TRBJ2-3; 8 nucleotides match TRBD2. Germline V gene data show CDR1 as SGHRS and CDR2 as YFSETQ. With V trimmed by 4 bases and J by 4 bases, 8 bases remained unmatched. The CDR3 contains 15 residues. CDR3 residues: CASSAFSGTADTQYF. Written as DNA, the CDR3 is TGCGCCAGCAGCGCCTTTAGCGGGACCGCAGATACGCAGTATTTT.

The chain is built from TRBV4-3 and TRBJ1-3, with a possible D match to TRBD1 (5 bases). With 0 bases removed from V and 1 base from J, the gap between germline ends came to 7 bases. CDR1 and CDR2 from the germline V gene are LGHNA and YSLEER. The CDR3 contains 15 residues. As DNA, the CDR3 is TGCGCCAGCAGCCAAGATGAGGGGTCTGGAAACACCATATATTTT. Translating it yields CASSQDEGSGNTIYF.

This clonotype has only a few counts. This rearrangement joins TRBV12-5 to TRBJ1-5; no definite D call. The CDR3 length is 12 residues. Germline-derived CDR1 and CDR2 are LGHNT and FRNRAP. V lost 4 bases and J 2 bases, leaving 3 bases between the germline ends. The CDR3 loop reads CASGYGNQPQHF. CDR3 DNA sequence: TGTGCTAGTGGTTATGGCAATCAGCCCCAGCATTTT.